The 27 T cell receptor beta chains below were found in one sample sequenced in a study of shared clonotypes between healthy human individuals. Generated by immunoSEQ multiplex PCR, the TCRdb table keeps only in-frame clones and is missing some. The data contain some 95,000 clones, around 67% of them singletons. The sequenced sample was memory CD8+ T cells sorted from blood. Subset in this sample: CD45RO+ cells pooled with CCR7-negative TemRA cells. The receptor source for this set is a man aged 30-40 years in good health.

J is TRBJ2-7 and V is TRBV4-2, with unresolved D. V was trimmed by 0 bases and J by 3 bases, leaving 9 bases between them. The germline V gene has CDR1 LGHNA and CDR2 YNFKEQ. This CDR3 comprises 14 residues. CDR3 in amino acids: CASSQELADYEQYF. CDR3 nucleotides: TGTGCCAGCAGCCAAGAATTGGCGGACTACGAGCAGTACTTC.

The chain couples TRBV2 to TRBJ1-3; a possible D gene is TRBD1 (6 bases). V lost 10 bases to trimming and J lost 0 bases, with 16 bases between them. This CDR3 spans 15 amino acids. CDR1 and CDR2 from the germline V gene are SNHLY and FYNNEI. As DNA, the CDR3 is TGTGCCATCAACAGGCGACAGGACTCTGGAAACACCATATATTTT. Translation gives CAINRRQDSGNTIYF.

The CDR3 DNA reads as TGTGCCAGCAGTGAAGGACAGGGGGGCTTGGAGACCCAGTACTTC. Its translation is CASSEGQGGLETQYF. The chain recombines TRBV2 with TRBJ2-5; 9 positions match TRBD1. This CDR3 is 15 amino acids long. The V segment lost 1 base and the J segment 5 bases; nucleotides outside the gene matches: 5. Germline-derived CDR1 and CDR2 are SNHLY and FYNNEI.

The V and J genes are TRBV7-9 and TRBJ1-4; D is undetermined. The germline V and J ends were trimmed by 1 base and 8 bases, with 8 bases remaining between them. The CDR3 contains 13 residues. Germline CDR1 and CDR2: SEHNR and FQNEAQ (reference sequence). CDR3 protein: CASSLERSEKLFF. CDR3 sequence (DNA): TGTGCCAGCAGCTTAGAACGGAGCGAAAAACTGTTTTTT.

The CDR3 here is CASSSSRTGGNQPQHF. CDR3 in DNA: TGTGCCAGCAGTTCCTCACGGACAGGGGGCAATCAGCCCCAGCATTTT. V and J are TRBV6-6 and TRBJ1-5, with 9 bases aligning to TRBD1. The CDR3 covers 16 residues. The ends lost 4 bases at V and 2 bases at J; junction bases unmatched: 6. Germline V gives CDR1 MNHNY, CDR2 SVGAGI (reference sequence).

V gene TRBV5-4 combines with J gene TRBJ2-1, with unresolved D. The CDR3 spans 12 residues. Germline CDR1 reads SGHNT; CDR2 reads YYREEE (reference sequence). Trimming removed 4 bases from V and 8 bases from J, with 10 bases in between. In nucleotides, the CDR3 is TGTGCCAGCAGCGGGGAAGTATATGAGCAGTTCTTC. It is translated as CASSGEVYEQFF.

Only a few counts were recorded for this clone. Here the CDR3 reads CASAQGVTSYEQYF. CDR3 DNA: TGTGCTAGTGCCCAGGGGGTCACCTCCTACGAGCAGTACTTC. V and J are TRBV12-5 and TRBJ2-7; 7 positions agree with TRBD1. Trimming at V came to 7 bases and at J to 0 bases, leaving 6 bases not matched to a gene. The CDR3 is 14 residues long. Germline V gene sequence: CDR1 LGHNT, CDR2 FRNRAP.

The chain combines TRBV6-5 with TRBJ2-1; tentative D call: TRBD2 (5 bases). V lost 6 bases and J 0 bases, leaving 12 bases between the germline ends. CDR1 MNHEY and CDR2 SVGAGI come from the germline V gene. The CDR3 covers 15 residues. The CDR3 loop is CASRVFGNSYNEQFF. As DNA, the CDR3 is TGTGCCAGCAGAGTCTTCGGGAACTCCTACAATGAGCAGTTCTTC.

This clone has at least ten counts. The V call is TRBV7-8, the J call TRBJ2-1; D gene ambiguous. This CDR3 contains 17 residues. V lost 0 bases and J lost 2, with 14 bases in between. CDR1 SGHVS and CDR2 FQNEAQ come from the germline V gene. For the CDR3, the DNA is TGTGCCAGCAGCTTAGCGGGTTTTTCGAGTGCCTACAATGAGCAGTTCTTC. This sequence encodes CASSLAGFSSAYNEQFF. Supplemented by reference TRBV7-8 and TRBJ2-1, the full variable domain reads GAGVSQSPRYKVAKRGQDVALRCDPISGHVSLFWYQQALGQGPEFLTYFQNEAQLDKSGLPSDRFFAERPEGSVSTLKIQRTQQEDSAVYLCASSLAGFSSAYNEQFFGPGTRLTVL.

The chain carries TRBV28 and TRBJ2-7, with D possibly matching TRBD1 (5 bases). V lost 8 bases and J lost 2, with 16 bases in between. The CDR3 has 14 residues. Germline loops: CDR1 MDHEN, CDR2 SYDVKM. The CDR3 loop is CASAPPRAPYEQYF. The CDR3 DNA reads as TGTGCCAGCGCCCCCCCCAGGGCCCCCTACGAGCAGTACTTC.

The chain carries TRBV7-3 and TRBJ1-3, with D possibly being TRBD1 (5 bases). Germline V lookup: CDR1 SGHTA, CDR2 FQGTGA. This CDR3 contains 14 residues. V lost 3 bases and J lost 0, with 6 bases in between. CDR3 nucleotide sequence: TGTGCCAGCAGCTTGGGGCGCTCTGGAAACACCATATATTTT. Residues: CASSLGRSGNTIYF. Drawing the rest from reference TRBV7-3 and TRBJ1-3, the complete variable domain is GAGVSQTPSNKVTEKGKYVELRCDPISGHTALYWYRQSLGQGPEFLIYFQGTGAADDSGLPNDRFFAVRPEGSVSTLKIQRTERGDSAVYLCASSLGRSGNTIYFGEGSWLTVV.

This chain joins TRBV7-9 and TRBJ1-2, with no clear D. CDR1 is SEHNR and CDR2 is FQNEAQ in the germline V gene (reference sequence). The CDR3 contains 13 residues. With 1 base removed from V and 4 bases from J, the gap between germline ends came to 7 bases. CDR3 in DNA: TGTGCCAGCAGCTTAGGGCAGCCCTATGGCTACACCTTC. Translation gives CASSLGQPYGYTF.

The chain uses TRBV9 and TRBJ2-3, with 13 bases identical to TRBD2. The CDR3 spans 17 residues. CDR1 is SGDLS and CDR2 is YYNGEE in the germline V gene. The V and J ends lost 0 bases and 3 bases, in that order; junction bases with no gene match: 4. The CDR3 DNA reads as TGTGCCAGCAGCGTAGATAGGGGACTAGCGGGAACAGATACGCAGTATTTT. This codes for CASSVDRGLAGTDTQYF.

To note about this clone: With a much larger clone just one base away, this may be a read error. The J gene is TRBJ2-7, the V gene TRBV6-1; D unclear. V lost 4 bases and J lost 3, with 4 bases in between. The CDR3 consists of 11 residues. Germline loops: CDR1 MNHNS, CDR2 SASEGT. The CDR3 region is CASSVNYEQYF. The CDR3 nucleotides are TGTGCCAGCAGTGTTAACTACGAGCAGTACTTC.

The V and J genes are TRBV28 and TRBJ1-2; D is uncertain. Trimming cost V 10 bases and J 1 base, with 7 bases left between them. This CDR3 region has 11 residues. Germline-derived CDR1 and CDR2 are MDHEN and SYDVKM. CDR3 DNA sequence: TGTGCCACCTCACTTAACTATGGCTACACCTTC. This encodes CATSLNYGYTF.

The J gene is TRBJ2-3, the V gene TRBV11-3, with TRBD1 as a possible D gene (5 bases). CDR1 and CDR2 from the germline V gene are SGHNT and YENEEA. The CDR3 has 16 amino acids. Trimming left V 5 bases short and J 1 base short, with 16 bases between. The chain's CDR3 is CASSPDSASGTDTQYF. In nucleotides, the CDR3 is TGTGCCAGCAGCCCTGACAGCGCATCTGGCACAGATACGCAGTATTTT.

There are many counts of this clone. V usage is TRBV10-2 and J usage is TRBJ1-2; D is undetermined. This CDR3 has 14 amino acids. Germline lookup yields CDR1 WSHSY and CDR2 SAAADI. Trimming removed 2 bases at V and 0 bases at J, with 7 bases between. The DNA for the CDR3 is TGCGCCAGCAGTGAGGACGGAGCTAACTATGGCTACACCTTC. It yields the protein CASSEDGANYGYTF.

The chain employs TRBV7-2 and TRBJ2-6; 9 bases line up with TRBD1. This CDR3 has 20 amino acids. The V gene end was trimmed by 0 bases and the J gene end by 3 bases; junction bases not matched to a gene: 12. Germline V gene sequence: CDR1 SGHTA, CDR2 FQGNSA. CDR3 sequence (DNA): TGTGCCAGCAGCTTAGCCTCCGGGACAGGGATGCGTGGTGGGGCCAACGTCCTGACTTTC. Amino acids: CASSLASGTGMRGGANVLTF.

This chain uses TRBV27 with TRBJ2-5; D is possibly TRBD1 or TRBD2 (5 bases each). In germline, CDR1 is MNHEY, CDR2 SMNVEV (reference sequence). The CDR3 is made up of 16 amino acids. The V gene lost 7 bases and the J gene lost 4 bases, with 22 bases spanning the gap. CDR3 residues: CASTSRGLIGVETQYF. CDR3 DNA: TGTGCCAGCACCTCTCGAGGGTTGATAGGGGTAGAGACCCAGTACTTC.

The chain uses TRBV10-2 and TRBJ2-1, with 9 bases that match TRBD2. CDR3 length: 14 amino acids. The V segment lost 6 bases and the J segment 10 bases; nucleotides outside the gene matches: 10. Germline lookup yields CDR1 WSHSY and CDR2 SAAADI. CDR3 coding DNA: TGCGCCAGCAGCTCCGGGACTAGCCGCGAGGAGCAGTTCTTC. This codes for CASSSGTSREEQFF.

The chain uses TRBV5-6 and TRBJ2-7; no clear D. The V end lost 4 bases, the J end lost 3 bases, and 11 bases lay between the germline ends. The germline CDR1 and CDR2 sequences are SGHDT and YYEEEE. The CDR3 extends over 13 amino acids. The CDR3 sequence is CASSDMGFYEQYF. CDR3 nucleotide sequence: TGTGCCAGCAGCGACATGGGATTCTACGAGCAGTACTTC.

On this clone itself: The junction departs from the called germline gene at one end, perhaps through a read error. The J gene is TRBJ2-3, the V gene TRBV25-1; D is unresolved. This CDR3 has 14 residues. Germline values: CDR1 MGHDK, CDR2 SYGVNS. The CDR3 protein is CASSERSSTDTQYF. CDR3 sequence (DNA): TGCGCCAGCAGTGAACGCTCTAGCACAGATACGCAGTATTTT.

This chain joins TRBV11-2 and TRBJ1-1; D perhaps matches TRBD1 (6 bases). The V and J ends lost 0 bases and 0 bases respectively, with 14 bases between them. This CDR3 comprises 17 residues. Germline CDR1 SGHAT, CDR2 FQNNGV. CDR3 sequence: CASSLDLRGPLNTEAFF. The CDR3 DNA reads TGTGCCAGCAGCTTAGACCTCCGGGGGCCCCTGAACACTGAAGCTTTCTTT.

The rearrangement joins TRBV10-1 to TRBJ2-1, with TRBD2 as a possible D gene (6 bases). Germline V lookup: CDR1 WNHNN, CDR2 SYGVQD (reference sequence). V was trimmed by 0 bases and J by 7 bases, leaving 13 bases between them. The CDR3 is made up of 15 amino acids. The CDR3 here is CASSESGGIDNEQFF. CDR3 bases: TGCGCCAGCAGTGAGTCGGGGGGAATCGATAATGAGCAGTTCTTC.

The chain combines TRBV10-3 with TRBJ2-1; D may correspond to TRBD1 or TRBD2 (5 bases each). CDR1 is ENHRY, CDR2 SYGVKD, per germline. With 6 bases removed from V and 0 bases from J, the gap between germline ends came to 18 bases. This CDR3 contains 17 residues. Written as DNA, the CDR3 is TGTGCCATCAGCAACAAGGAACCAGGGAGCTCCTACAATGAGCAGTTCTTC. Residues: CAISNKEPGSSYNEQFF.

This rearrangement joins TRBV5-6 to TRBJ2-6; D might be TRBD2 (5 bases). V was shortened by 4 bases and J by 4 bases, with 12 bases between the two germline ends. This CDR3 has 15 amino acids. Germline loops: CDR1 SGHDT, CDR2 YYEEEE. The CDR3 reads CASSLLSAGANVLTF. The CDR3 DNA reads as TGTGCCAGCAGCCTTCTTAGCGCGGGGGCCAACGTCCTGACTTTC.

This chain links TRBV19 with TRBJ2-1; 13 positions match TRBD2. There are 16 residues in the CDR3. The junction had 5 bases not matched to a gene; V was cut back by 5 bases and J by 4 bases. Germline loops: CDR1 LNHDA, CDR2 SQIVND (reference sequence). In DNA form, the CDR3 reads TGTGCCAGTAGTTCCTGGACTAGCGGGAGTTACAATGAGCAGTTCTTC. Residues: CASSSWTSGSYNEQFF.